These 18 T cell receptor beta chains were sequenced from one sample in a study of tumor and adjacent non-tumor tissue in lung cancer. The template was RNA from unsorted bulk tissue. The library came from three nested PCR rounds adapted from ARM-PCR protocols. TCRdb re-derived calls from the multiplex PCR reads in MiXCR, one entry per CDR3 protein. The sample yields some 84,000 distinct CDR3 sequences, more than 60% seen once. The sequenced sample was lung tumor tissue. These receptor sequences come from a man aged 70 or older with non-small cell lung cancer.

This chain links TRBV20-1 with TRBJ2-1; maybe TRBD2 (5 bases). The V end lost 6 bases, the J end lost 6 bases, and 15 bases lay between the germline ends. CDR1 DFQATT and CDR2 SNEGSKA come from the germline V gene (reference sequence). This CDR3 spans 13 amino acids. The CDR3 DNA sequence: TGCAGTGCCCATTGGACTGTTACCAATGAGCAGTTCTTC. Protein product: CSAHWTVTNEQFF.

This clonotype was detected many times. CDR3 DNA: TGTGCCAGCAGGTCCGGGACAGGGAACACCGGGGAGCTGTTTTTT. It codes for CASRSGTGNTGELFF. The genes are TRBV6-1 and TRBJ2-2; TRBD1 aligns across 8 bases. The V gene end was trimmed by 6 bases and the J gene end by 1 base; junction bases not matched to a gene: 4. This CDR3 spans 15 amino acids. Looked up from germline, CDR1 is MNHNS and CDR2 is SASEGT.

This clonotype appeared many times. The V and J genes are TRBV5-1 and TRBJ2-1; TRBD1 might be the D (6 bases). Germline V gene sequence: CDR1 SGHRS, CDR2 YFSETQ. V was clipped by 4 bases and J by 5 bases, with 13 bases between them. The CDR3 has 14 amino acids. In DNA, the CDR3 is TGCGCCAGCAGCCATACCAGGGGAAACAATGAGCAGTTCTTC. Protein: CASSHTRGNNEQFF. Full variable domain (missing parts from reference TRBV5-1 and TRBJ2-1): KAGVTQTPRYLIKTRGQQVTLSCSPISGHRSVSWYQQTPGQGLQFLFEYFSETQRNKGNFPGRFSGRQFSNSRSEMNVSTLELGDSALYLCASSHTRGNNEQFFGPGTRLTVL.

Notes on this clonotype: One base away lies a much larger clone, so this may be a sequencing read error. This chain links TRBV12-3 or TRBV12-4 with TRBJ2-4; 7 bases are shared with TRBD2. CDR3 length: 14 amino acids. The CDR3 spells CTSSLNSRGGIQYF. DNA for the CDR3: TGTACCAGCAGCTTAAATTCCCGCGGGGGCATTCAGTACTTC.

The sample holds many counts of this clonotype. V usage is TRBV7-9 and J usage is TRBJ2-2; 10 bases match TRBD2. V gave up 6 bases and J gave up 1 base; unmatched junction bases: 8. Germline V gene lookup returns CDR1 SEHNR and CDR2 FQNEAQ (reference sequence). CDR3 size: 17 residues. The CDR3: CASREGLAEKNTGELFF. The CDR3 nucleotides are TGTGCCAGCAGAGAAGGACTAGCGGAGAAGAACACCGGGGAGCTGTTTTTT.

This clonotype was found a few times. A much larger clone sits a single nucleotide away, making a read error possible. The chain has TRBV29-1 and TRBJ1-1; unclear D gene. Between the trimmed V and J ends, which lost 7 bases and 0 bases, there was a span of 9 bases. The V gene's germline CDR1 is SQVTM and CDR2 ANQGSEA. This CDR3 comprises 12 residues. The CDR3 sequence: CSAGDLNTEAFF. CDR3 nucleotides: TGCAGCGCTGGAGACCTGAACACTGAAGCTTTCTTT.

Worth noting for this clonotype: This may come from a read error, since a much larger clone is one base off. V gene TRBV5-4 combines with J gene TRBJ1-4; TRBD1 matches 9 bases. J lost 3 bases, V lost 9 bases, and 6 bases had no gene match. This CDR3 has 14 amino acids. Germline V gives CDR1 SGHNT, CDR2 YYREEE (reference sequence). CDR3 bases: TGTGCCACGATACAGGGGGCGGCTAATGAAAAACTGTTTTTT. Residues: CATIQGAANEKLFF. Based on the CDR3 plus reference TRBV5-4 and TRBJ1-4, the full variable domain is ETGVTQSPTHLIKTRGQQVTLRCSSQSGHNTVSWYQQALGQGPQFIFQYYREEENGRGNFPPRFSGLQFPNYSSELNVNALELDDSALYLCATIQGAANEKLFFGSGTQLSVL.

This sequence joins TRBV28 and TRBJ2-3; D call uncertain. This CDR3 has 14 residues. V lost 6 bases and J 3 bases, leaving 13 bases between the germline ends. Germline CDR1 reads MDHEN; CDR2 reads SYDVKM. CDR3 nucleotide sequence: TGTGCCAGCAGACCCCTCCCAAAGACAGATACGCAGTATTTT. It codes for CASRPLPKTDTQYF.

The chain carries TRBV6-5 and TRBJ2-5; tentatively, D is TRBD1 or TRBD2 (7 bases each). This CDR3 region has 17 residues. Germline V gene data show CDR1 as MNHEY and CDR2 as SVGAGI. V lost 2 bases and J 4 bases, leaving 20 bases between the germline ends. The CDR3 sequence: CASSYAARGGDRETQYF. The CDR3 region has the DNA TGTGCCAGCAGTTACGCGGCTAGGGGGGGGGACAGAGAGACCCAGTACTTC.

V and J are TRBV2 and TRBJ1-5; 9 bases match TRBD1. CDR3 length: 16 residues. CDR1 and CDR2 (germline): SNHLY, FYNNEI. Trimming cost V 7 bases and J 1 base; bases outside gene matches: 8. CDR3 protein: CASTENGQGSNQPQHF. DNA of the CDR3: TGTGCCAGCACAGAGAACGGACAGGGGAGCAATCAGCCCCAGCATTTT.

This clonotype appeared many times. V and J are TRBV5-6 and TRBJ1-2; D remains ambiguous. CDR3 length equals 17 residues. Looked up from germline, CDR1 is SGHDT and CDR2 is YYEEEE. V lost 0 bases, J lost 1 base, and 16 bases lay in between. The CDR3 sequence is CASSLGLEPQLNYGYTF. The CDR3 DNA sequence: TGTGCCAGCAGCTTGGGTCTTGAACCACAGCTTAACTATGGCTACACCTTC. Drawing the rest from reference TRBV5-6 and TRBJ1-2, the complete variable domain is DAGVTQSPTHLIKTRGQQVTLRCSPKSGHDTVSWYQQALGQGPQFIFQYYEEEERQRGNFPDRFSGHQFPNYSSELNVNALLLGDSALYLCASSLGLEPQLNYGYTFGSGTRLTVV.

Worth noting for this clonotype: Given a much more abundant clone one base away, this may be a read error. Given the absence of the conserved phenylalanine or tryptophan at the CDR3 end, a read error is likely. This sequence joins TRBV20-1 and TRBJ2-7; 8 bases match TRBD2. Germline CDR1 reads DFQATT; CDR2 reads SNEGSKA (reference sequence). The CDR3 runs to 17 residues. The V gene end was trimmed by 1 base and the J gene end by 3 bases; junction bases not matched to a gene: 14. The CDR3 loop is CSARASQQRGMVYEQYL. The DNA of the CDR3 is TGCAGTGCTAGAGCGTCCCAACAGCGGGGGATGGTCTACGAGCAGTACTTA.

This clonotype was counted a few times. This may come from a read error, since a much larger clone is one base off. The J gene is TRBJ1-4, the V gene TRBV11-2, with D tentatively TRBD1 (6 bases). Per the germline V gene, CDR1 is SGHAT and CDR2 is FQNNGV. This CDR3 comprises 14 residues. Trimming left V 5 bases short and J 8 bases short, with 15 bases between. CDR3 sequence: CASSRNHGTEKLFF. As DNA, the CDR3 is TGTGCCAGCAGCCGGAACCACGGGACAGAAAAACTGTTTTTT. Filled out from reference TRBV11-2 and TRBJ1-4, the complete variable domain reads EAGVAQSPRYKIIEKRQSVAFWCNPISGHATLYWYQQILGQGPKLLIQFQNNGVVDDSQLPKDRFSAERLKGVDSTLKIQPAKLEDSAVYLCASSRNHGTEKLFFGSGTQLSVL.

Of note for this clonotype: A read error is possible here, since a much larger clone lies one base away. The rearrangement uses TRBV28 and TRBJ1-4, with D uncertain. The CDR3 sequence is 15 residues long. Germline lookup yields CDR1 MDHEN and CDR2 SYDVKM. CDR3 sequence (DNA): TGTGCCAGCACTCCCCACGGGGTGGGTAATAAAAAACTGTTTTTT. As protein: CASTPHGVGNKKLFF.

This clonotype was counted once. Relative to the germline gene, one junction end is altered; a read error may explain this. The chain uses TRBV12-3 or TRBV12-4 and TRBJ2-5; 9 nucleotides agree with TRBD2. This CDR3 comprises 16 residues. CDR3 residues: CTSSLRVAGDQEAQYF. The CDR3 DNA is TGTACCAGCAGTTTACGCGTAGCGGGAGACCAAGAGGCCCAGTACTTC.

This clonotype was seen only a few times. The J gene is TRBJ2-7, the V gene TRBV28; D is ambiguous. Between the trimmed V and J ends, which lost 6 bases and 1 base, there was a span of 10 bases. In germline, CDR1 is MDHEN, CDR2 SYDVKM. The CDR3 sequence is 13 residues long. Here the CDR3 reads CASRTIPSYEQYF. CDR3 sequence (DNA): TGTGCCAGCAGAACTATACCATCCTACGAGCAGTACTTC.

As for this clonotype: Compared with germline, one end of the junction differs, possibly owing to a read error. The CDR3 coding sequence is TGTGCCAGCAGCGGGACGGCCTACGGGCAGTACTTC. It codes for CASSGTAYGQYF. The chain employs TRBV7-9 and TRBJ2-7, with D perhaps matching TRBD1 or TRBD2 (5 bases each). The CDR3 runs 12 residues. Germline V gene data show CDR1 as SEHNR and CDR2 as FQNEAQ (reference sequence).

The chain employs TRBV29-1 and TRBJ2-1; TRBD1 aligns across 8 bases. Germline CDR1 is SQVTM and CDR2 is ANQGSEA. The CDR3 consists of 12 residues. The CDR3 DNA is TGCGACGTTGACAGGGGCTACAATGAGCAGTTCTTC. This encodes CDVDRGYNEQFF.